This passage covers 8 T cell receptor beta chains from one sample sequenced in a study of tumor and adjacent non-tumor tissue in lung cancer. The template was RNA from unsorted bulk tissue. The library came from three nested PCR rounds adapted from ARM-PCR protocols. TCRdb used MiXCR to reprocess the multiplex PCR reads, holding one entry per CDR3 protein. The profile shows over 110,000 distinct CDR3 sequences, around 60% of them singletons. The sequencing input was lung tumor tissue. The receptors originated from a man aged 60 to 69 with small cell lung cancer.

V gene TRBV11-2 combines with J gene TRBJ2-7; 12 bases are a match to TRBD2. CDR3 length: 18 amino acids. Looked up from germline, CDR1 is SGHAT and CDR2 is FQNNGV. With V trimmed by 0 bases and J by 7 bases, 13 bases remained unmatched. DNA of the CDR3: TGTGCCAGCAGCTTAGACGGCCCTGCTAGCGGGAGGGGCCCTGAGCAGTACTTC. It translates to CASSLDGPASGRGPEQYF.

Comment on this clonotype: A single base separates this from a much larger clone, so it may be a read error. V and J are TRBV5-4 and TRBJ2-7, with 8 positions matching TRBD2. The CDR3 is 18 residues long. Germline CDR1 is SGHNT and CDR2 is YYREEE (reference sequence). The CDR3 protein is CASNLGQSTGGVAYEQYF. The CDR3 region has the DNA TGTGCCAGCAACTTGGGCCAATCGACGGGAGGGGTGGCCTACGAGCAGTACTTC.

This clonotype appeared many times. The gene calls are TRBV12-3 or TRBV12-4 and TRBJ1-5, with D tentatively TRBD1 (6 bases). CDR3 length: 14 residues. The V end lost 0 bases, the J end lost 6 bases, and 9 bases lay between the germline ends. The DNA of the CDR3 is TGTGCCAGCAGTTTAGCAGGGGGTGGTCAGCCCCAGCATTTT. This translates into CASSLAGGGQPQHF.

To note about this clonotype: A much larger clone differs from this one at a single base, so this may be a read error. The chain employs TRBV6-6 and TRBJ2-7, with D unresolved. V was cut by 5 bases and J by 5 bases, with 16 bases left in between. The CDR3 runs 14 residues. Germline lookup yields CDR1 MNHNY and CDR2 SVGAGI (reference sequence). In DNA, the CDR3 is TGTGCCAGCAGTCGACACCTCGGAGAGGACGAGCAGTACTTC. Translating gives CASSRHLGEDEQYF.

About this clonotype itself: It may be a read error: a sequence one base away is much more abundant. This rearrangement joins TRBV5-4 to TRBJ1-3; 7 bases are shared with TRBD1. Germline V gene data show CDR1 as SGHNT and CDR2 as YYREEE (reference sequence). V dropped 4 bases and J dropped 1; count of bases not matched to a gene: 5. CDR3 length equals 15 residues. The CDR3 region is CASSTSTGSGNTIYF. CDR3 DNA: TGTGCCAGCAGCACGTCGACAGGGTCTGGAAACACCATATATTTT.

This clonotype appeared a few times. The V gene is TRBV24-1, the J gene TRBJ2-3; TRBD2 agrees at 7 bases. This CDR3 has 14 amino acids. J was trimmed by 2 bases and V by 10 bases; bases with no gene match: 8. The V gene's germline CDR1 is KGHDR and CDR2 SFDVKD. The CDR3 loop is CATSRAGVTDTQYF. The DNA of the CDR3 is TGTGCCACATCAAGGGCGGGAGTCACAGATACGCAGTATTTT.

This clonotype appeared a single time. A clone one base away is much larger, so this may be a read error. The chain couples TRBV6-2 or TRBV6-3 to TRBJ2-3; a weak D match, TRBD2 (6 bases). The CDR3 loop spans 15 amino acids. V gave up 2 bases and J gave up 4 bases, with 13 bases separating them. Germline CDR1 MNHEY, CDR2 SVGEGT. Here the CDR3 reads CASSYQVGGADTQYF. The CDR3 bases are TGTGCCAGCAGTTACCAAGTCGGAGGGGCAGATACGCAGTATTTT.

Remarks on this clonotype: An end of the junction differs from the germline gene, which may be a read error. The chain recombines TRBV7-3 with TRBJ2-1; 9 bases are shared with TRBD2. Germline V gene data show CDR1 as SGHTA and CDR2 as FQGTGA. The CDR3 has 16 residues. CDR3 bases: TGTGCCAGCAGCTTGGGGACTAGCTGGCGGTACAATGTGCAGTTCTTC. Protein: CASSLGTSWRYNVQFF.